This TCR beta chain was observed in a study of blood T cell repertoires in COVID-19. Turning to the study itself: Samples taken during acute and convalescent COVID-19 were collected in the United States, Italy and Spain. In each case, the material was cDNA or gDNA derived from T cells, B-cell-depleted T cells, or PBMCs.

In the original workflow: Amplifying reference gene primers gave estimates of nucleated cell counts. TCRdb keeps only in-frame clones here, not all; method: immunoSEQ multiplex PCR. Clone size and V and J calls were adopted from that table, with D and trimming inferred from the DNA. The sample includes about 440,000 clones, around 91% of them seen just once. CDR3 length: 15 residues. Germline assignment: CDR1 SGHRS and CDR2 YFSETQ. V lost 0 bases to trimming and J lost 3 bases; unmatched junction nucleotides: 4. This clone has a handful of counts. The sequencing input was PBMCs or T cells enriched from blood (not recorded which). This rearrangement joins TRBV5-1 to TRBJ2-7; 9 bases align to TRBD1. The sequence was collected from a man between 18 and 35 years old who had recovered from COVID-19. The CDR3 coding sequence is TGCGCCAGCAGCTTGGGGCCGGGACAGGGCTACGAGCAGTACTTC. Its translation is CASSLGPGQGYEQYF.